The 18 T cell receptor beta chains reported below all come from one sample, sequenced in a study of blood T cell repertoires in COVID-19. The method was immunoSEQ multiplex PCR; TCRdb's version includes in-frame clones alone and lacks a portion of them. The data contain 90,000 to 100,000 clones, approximately 80% of them singletons. Specimen: peripheral blood. The receptor source for this set is a man between 60 and 75 years old with acute or convalescent COVID-19.

V and J are TRBV7-8 and TRBJ1-2; 8 bases line up with TRBD1. The germline V gene encodes CDR1 SGHVS and CDR2 FQNEAQ. The V and J ends lost 11 bases and 6 bases, in that order; junction bases with no gene match: 14. This CDR3 region has 14 residues. The chain's CDR3 is CAVGQGTSPDGYTF. The CDR3 DNA sequence: TGTGCCGTAGGACAGGGTACCTCTCCTGATGGCTACACCTTC.

This rearrangement joins TRBV7-3 to TRBJ2-2; 9 positions match TRBD1. The CDR3 length is 15 residues. J was trimmed by 4 bases and V by 6 bases; bases with no gene match: 6. Germline V gives CDR1 SGHTA, CDR2 FQGTGA. The chain's CDR3 is CASRPGQGVTGELFF. CDR3 coding DNA: TGTGCCAGCAGGCCGGGACAGGGAGTCACCGGGGAGCTGTTTTTT.

With regard to this clone: The same CDR3 can be traced to other DNA sequences in this sample. This chain uses TRBV30 with TRBJ1-5, with TRBD1 as a possible D gene (5 bases). With 3 bases removed from V and 2 bases from J, the gap between germline ends came to 11 bases. The CDR3 runs to 14 residues. Germline V lookup: CDR1 GTSNPN, CDR2 SVGIG (reference sequence). The CDR3: CAWRPGGGNQPQHF. The CDR3 nucleotides are TGTGCCTGGAGACCCGGGGGGGGCAATCAGCCCCAGCATTTT.

The chain recombines TRBV5-6 with TRBJ1-1; tentative D call: TRBD1 (6 bases). The CDR3 is 15 residues long. V was cut by 2 bases and J by 0 bases, with 11 bases left in between. CDR1 and CDR2 from the germline V gene are SGHDT and YYEEEE. The CDR3 loop reads CASSFPGQLNTEAFF. CDR3 DNA: TGTGCCAGCAGCTTCCCGGGACAACTGAACACTGAAGCTTTCTTT.

The chain recombines TRBV2 with TRBJ1-5, with D perhaps TRBD1 (5 bases). Per the germline V gene, CDR1 is SNHLY and CDR2 is FYNNEI. Between the trimmed V and J ends, which lost 3 bases and 5 bases, there was a span of 5 bases. This CDR3 is built from 12 residues. The CDR3 loop is CASSDRDQPQHF. CDR3 nucleotide sequence: TGTGCCAGCAGTGACAGGGATCAGCCCCAGCATTTT.

This clone was counted only a few times. This chain joins TRBV19 and TRBJ1-4; 8 nucleotides agree with TRBD1. CDR3 length: 15 amino acids. V was clipped by 5 bases and J by 3 bases; unmatched bases: 5. Per the germline V gene, CDR1 is LNHDA and CDR2 is SQIVND (reference sequence). CDR3 nucleotides: TGTGCCAGTAGTCTTCAGGGGGCACCTAATGAAAAACTGTTTTTT. This encodes CASSLQGAPNEKLFF.

The V gene is TRBV18, the J gene TRBJ2-1; 16 positions agree with TRBD2. This CDR3 region has 15 residues. In germline, CDR1 is KGHSH, CDR2 LQKENI. V gave up 5 bases and J gave up 7 bases; unmatched junction bases: 2. CDR3 amino acids: CASSSGLAGGNEQFF. CDR3 DNA sequence: TGTGCCAGCTCATCGGGACTAGCGGGAGGGAATGAGCAGTTCTTC.

The gene calls are TRBV5-6 and TRBJ1-6, with D tentatively TRBD1 (6 bases). This CDR3 is built from 15 residues. Germline V CDR1 and CDR2: SGHDT, YYEEEE. With 4 bases removed from V and 7 bases from J, the gap between germline ends came to 15 bases. CDR3 sequence: CASSTLGGPNSPLHF. CDR3 nucleotides: TGTGCCAGCAGCACCCTAGGGGGACCCAATTCACCCCTCCACTTT.

The V gene is TRBV3-1 (or the pseudogene TRBV3-2), the J gene TRBJ1-1; 7 bases fit TRBD1. The CDR3 covers 15 residues. The germline gives CDR1 LGHDT, CDR2 YNNKEL (reference sequence). J gave up 2 bases and V 4 bases, and 7 bases lay outside the gene matches. For the CDR3, the DNA is TGTGCCAGCAGCCTAGGGGGCAGGGGAAACACTGAAGCTTTCTTT. As protein: CASSLGGRGNTEAFF.

This clone was counted only a few times. The chain couples TRBV25-1 to TRBJ2-1; 9 bases match TRBD2. CDR3 length: 15 residues. The germline V gene has CDR1 MGHDK and CDR2 SYGVNS. V was pared by 8 bases and J by 10 bases, with 15 bases of the junction left unmatched. CDR3 residues: CASGQAGGTSVEQFF. For the CDR3, the DNA is TGTGCCAGCGGACAAGCGGGGGGCACTTCAGTCGAGCAGTTCTTC.

The rearrangement links TRBV7-9 to TRBJ1-3; tentatively, D is TRBD1 (6 bases). Per the germline V gene, CDR1 is SEHNR and CDR2 is FQNEAQ (reference sequence). Trimming stripped 5 bases from V and 0 bases from J, with 14 bases between. The CDR3 runs to 16 residues. CDR3 amino acids: CASSRRGQYSGNTIYF. The CDR3 DNA follows: TGTGCCAGCAGCCGCAGGGGACAATACTCTGGAAACACCATATATTTT.

This rearrangement joins TRBV5-1 to TRBJ2-7, with TRBD1 identical over 8 bases. This CDR3 contains 14 residues. Germline assignment: CDR1 SGHRS and CDR2 YFSETQ. J lost 4 bases, V lost 5 bases, and 8 bases had no gene match. CDR3 amino acids: CASSSGTGRYEQYF. The CDR3 DNA reads TGCGCCAGCAGTTCCGGGACAGGACGATACGAGCAGTACTTC. Full variable domain (missing parts from reference TRBV5-1 and TRBJ2-7): KAGVTQTPRYLIKTRGQQVTLSCSPISGHRSVSWYQQTPGQGLQFLFEYFSETQRNKGNFPGRFSGRQFSNSRSEMNVSTLELGDSALYLCASSSGTGRYEQYFGPGTRLTVT.

This chain connects TRBV30 to TRBJ1-5, with TRBD1 matching 7 bases. Germline-derived CDR1 and CDR2 are GTSNPN and SVGIG (reference sequence). Trimming took 2 bases from V and 0 from J; bases not matched to a gene: 13. This CDR3 is built from 18 residues. CDR3 in amino acids: CAWSFGTARRYSNQPQHF. CDR3 in DNA: TGTGCCTGGAGTTTTGGGACAGCGCGGAGATATAGCAATCAGCCCCAGCATTTT. Based on the CDR3 plus reference TRBV30 and TRBJ1-5, the full variable domain is SQTIHQWPATLVQPVGSPLSLECTVEGTSNPNLYWYRQAAGRGLQLLFYSVGIGQISSEVPQNLSASRPQDRQFILSSKKLLLSDSGFYLCAWSFGTARRYSNQPQHFGDGTRLSIL.

This sequence joins TRBV18 and TRBJ1-4, with TRBD1 identical over 7 bases. The trim removed 0 bases at V and 3 bases at J, leaving 1 base unmatched. The germline V gene has CDR1 KGHSH and CDR2 LQKENI. The CDR3 sequence is 15 residues long. This CDR3 reads CASSPPGQSNEKLFF. The CDR3 DNA is TGTGCCAGCTCACCACCGGGACAGTCTAATGAAAAACTGTTTTTT.

This clone came up once. The chain has TRBV5-1 and TRBJ1-1; TRBD1 agrees at 7 bases. This CDR3 has 15 amino acids. CDR1 SGHRS and CDR2 YFSETQ come from the germline V gene. With 0 bases clipped from V and 6 bases from J, the junction kept 8 bases outside the gene matches. CDR3 loop: CASSLAVGGFSEAFF. As DNA, the CDR3 is TGCGCCAGCAGCTTGGCTGTAGGGGGCTTCTCTGAAGCTTTCTTT.

This clone turned up a few times. The chain uses TRBV6-1 and TRBJ1-6; D is unresolved. Germline CDR1 is MNHNS and CDR2 is SASEGT. V lost 3 bases and J 10 bases, leaving 7 bases between the germline ends. CDR3 length: 12 amino acids. CDR3 coding DNA: TGTGCCAGCAGTGATTTGGAGTCACCCCTCCACTTT. Translation: CASSDLESPLHF.

V and J are TRBV7-2 and TRBJ1-2, with 12 bases lining up with TRBD1. CDR1 and CDR2 from the germline V gene are SGHTA and FQGNSA. The CDR3 spans 17 residues. Unmatched junction bases numbered 15, after V lost 8 bases and J lost 5 bases. The CDR3 region is CASADRDRGQGGYGYTF. The CDR3 coding sequence is TGTGCCAGCGCGGACCGGGACAGGGGGCAAGGGGGGTATGGCTACACCTTC.

This chain joins TRBV6-5 and TRBJ2-7, with 9 bases that match TRBD1. In germline, CDR1 is MNHEY, CDR2 SVGAGI. The CDR3 runs 14 residues. Trimming at V came to 7 bases and at J to 4 bases, leaving 8 bases not matched to a gene. CDR3 nucleotide sequence: TGTGCCAGCACCACAGGGGGCACCCAATACGAGCAGTACTTC. Translated, it gives CASTTGGTQYEQYF.